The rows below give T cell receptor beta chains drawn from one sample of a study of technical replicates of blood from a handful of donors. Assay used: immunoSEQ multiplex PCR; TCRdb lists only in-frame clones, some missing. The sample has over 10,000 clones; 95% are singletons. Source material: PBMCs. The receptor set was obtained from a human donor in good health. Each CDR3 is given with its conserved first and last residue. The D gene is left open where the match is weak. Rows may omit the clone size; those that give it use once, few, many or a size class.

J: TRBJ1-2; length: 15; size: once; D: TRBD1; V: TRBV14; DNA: TGTGCCAGCAGCGAGGGATCAGGGACAGACTATGGCTACACCTTC; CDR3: CASSEGSGTDYGYTF
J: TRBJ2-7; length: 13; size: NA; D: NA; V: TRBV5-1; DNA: TGCGCCAGCAGCTCAACAGGGAACTACGAGCAGTACTTC; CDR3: CASSSTGNYEQYF
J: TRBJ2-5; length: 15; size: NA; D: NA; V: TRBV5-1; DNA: TGCGCCAGCAGCTTGACCGGACTAACTCAAGAGACCCAGTACTTC; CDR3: CASSLTGLTQETQYF
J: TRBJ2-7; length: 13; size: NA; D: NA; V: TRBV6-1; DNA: TGTGCCAGCAGTGAACCTACAGGGTACGGGCAGTACTTC; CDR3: CASSEPTGYGQYF
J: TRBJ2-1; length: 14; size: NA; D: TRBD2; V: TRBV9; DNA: TGTGCCAGCAGCGCCACTAGCGGGGGGAATGAGCAGTTCTTC; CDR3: CASSATSGGNEQFF
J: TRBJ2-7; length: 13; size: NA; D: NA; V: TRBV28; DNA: TGTGCCAGCAGTTTGGCACACCTCTACGAGCAGTACTTC; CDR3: CASSLAHLYEQYF
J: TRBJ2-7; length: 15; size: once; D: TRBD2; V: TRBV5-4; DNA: TGTGCCAGCAGCTGGAGCGGGAGTCGGTCCTACGAGCAGTACTTC; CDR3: CASSWSGSRSYEQYF
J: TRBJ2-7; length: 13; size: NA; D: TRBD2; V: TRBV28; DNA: TGTGCCAGCTTTACTAGCGGGAACTACGAGCAGTACTTC; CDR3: CASFTSGNYEQYF
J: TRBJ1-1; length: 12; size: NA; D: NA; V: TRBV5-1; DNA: TGCGCCAGCAGGGGGGGGGCCACTGAAGCTTTCTTT; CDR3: CASRGGATEAFF
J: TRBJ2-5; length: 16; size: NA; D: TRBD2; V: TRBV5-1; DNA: TGCGCCAGCAGCGCCCGACTAGCGGGAGGTCGGGAGACCCAGTACTTC; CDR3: CASSARLAGGRETQYF
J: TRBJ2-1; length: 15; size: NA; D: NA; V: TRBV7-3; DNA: TGTGCCAGCAGCTCTACAGGGAGCTCCTACAATGAGCAGTTCTTC; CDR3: CASSSTGSSYNEQFF
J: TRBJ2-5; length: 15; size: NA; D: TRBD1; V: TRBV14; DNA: TGTGCCAGCAGCCTCCGACAGGGGGTGGCGAAGACCCAGTACTTC; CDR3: CASSLRQGVAKTQYF
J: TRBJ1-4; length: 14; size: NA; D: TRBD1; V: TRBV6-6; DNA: TGTGCCAGCATGGGGACAGGGGGGGATGAAAAACTGTTTTTT; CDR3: CASMGTGGDEKLFF
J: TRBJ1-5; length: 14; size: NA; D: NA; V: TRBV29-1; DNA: TGCAGCGTCCGAGGGGGACAAGGAAATCAGCCCCAGCATTTT; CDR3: CSVRGGQGNQPQHF
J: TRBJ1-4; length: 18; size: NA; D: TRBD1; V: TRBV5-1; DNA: TGCGCCAGCAGCTGGGGACAGGGACTGGGGTCCCGAAATGAAAAACTGTTTTTT; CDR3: CASSWGQGLGSRNEKLFF
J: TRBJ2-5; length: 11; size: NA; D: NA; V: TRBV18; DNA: TGTGCCAGCTCGACAACCGAGACCCAGTACTTC; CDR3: CASSTTETQYF
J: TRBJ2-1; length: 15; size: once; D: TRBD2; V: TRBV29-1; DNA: TGCAGCGTTGAAGATCTAGCGGGAGGGCAAGGTGAGCAGTTCTTC; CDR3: CSVEDLAGGQGEQFF
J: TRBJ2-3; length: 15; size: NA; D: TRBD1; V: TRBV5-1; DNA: TGCGCCAGCGATAGGCCAGGGGGCCGGGGAGATACGCAGTATTTT; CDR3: CASDRPGGRGDTQYF
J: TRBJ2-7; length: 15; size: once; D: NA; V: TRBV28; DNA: TGTGCCAGCAACCCGGGGTCAAGCGGCTCAGGCGAGCAGTACTTC; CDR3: CASNPGSSGSGEQYF
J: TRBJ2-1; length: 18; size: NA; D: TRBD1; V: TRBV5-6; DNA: TGTGCCAGCAGCTTGGATTGGACAGGGGGCGCGAGGAGCAATGAGCAGTTCTTC; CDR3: CASSLDWTGGARSNEQFF
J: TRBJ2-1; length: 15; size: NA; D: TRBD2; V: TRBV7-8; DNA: TGTGCCAGCAGCTTTGGACTAGCGGGGTACAATGAGCAGTTCTTC; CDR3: CASSFGLAGYNEQFF
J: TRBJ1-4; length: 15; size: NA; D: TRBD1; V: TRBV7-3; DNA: TGTGCCAGCAGCTTAAATGGAGGACAGGGGGAAAAACTGTTTTTT; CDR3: CASSLNGGQGEKLFF